This TCR beta chain was identified in a study of blood T cells in healthy people across ages. CDR1 is SGHTA and CDR2 is FQGNSA in the germline V gene. This CDR3 spans 16 amino acids. Primers used in a second PCR of roughly 6 to 12 cycles were a sample-barcoded 5' primer and a J-beta primer mix. TCRdb re-called the 5' RACE reads through MiXCR, storing one row per CDR3 protein. The repertoire holds about 760,000 distinct CDR3 sequences, with about 25% as singletons. The sample was also reused in another study, on T cells of mothers and their children.

The sample taken for sequencing was blood. J is TRBJ2-5 and V is TRBV7-2; 8 positions match TRBD2. TRBJ2-7 explains the end of the DNA better; the J call may be wrong. This TCR came from a boy between 10 and 17 years old in good health. CDR3 bases: TGTGCCAGCAGCTTAGAACACACTAGCGGTGCCTACGAGCAGTACTTC. Residues: CASSLEHTSGAYEQYF.